This entry lists 17 T cell receptor beta chains sequenced from one sample in a study of shared clonotypes between healthy human individuals. Only CD45RO-negative cells positively selected for CCR7 counted as naive CD8 cells, so terminally differentiated effector memory CD45RA+ cells were excluded. Sequencing was performed with immunoSEQ multiplex PCR; in TCRdb, only in-frame clones are kept and a portion is missing. Among some 2,100,000 clones listed, about 92% were seen once. Material: naive CD8+ T cells from PBMCs. All receptors come from a man between 18 and 29 years old in good health. Some clones in this sample may be carry-over from other donors' samples.

The V and J genes are TRBV13 and TRBJ2-7; D uncertain. The germline gives CDR1 PRHDT, CDR2 FYEKMQ (reference sequence). The V end was cut by 2 bases, the J end by 9 bases, with 14 bases between. This CDR3 has 13 amino acids. The CDR3 DNA reads TGTGCCAGCAGCTTACGTGTAGGCCAACCGCAGTACTTC. Amino acids: CASSLRVGQPQYF.

The chain is built from TRBV7-2 and TRBJ2-7; 8 bases agree with TRBD1. The CDR3 is 15 amino acids. Trimming at V came to 2 bases and at J to 2 bases, leaving 5 bases not matched to a gene. Germline assignment: CDR1 SGHTA and CDR2 FQGNSA. The CDR3 here is CASSLTGQGPYEQYF. The CDR3 DNA follows: TGTGCCAGCAGCTTAACCGGACAGGGCCCCTACGAGCAGTACTTC.

The genes are TRBV5-1 and TRBJ1-2; D is undetermined. Germline V lookup: CDR1 SGHRS, CDR2 YFSETQ. V was trimmed by 3 bases and J by 6 bases, leaving 12 bases between them. This CDR3 is built from 13 residues. CDR3 coding DNA: TGCGCCAGCAGCTATGACAATCCCAATGGCTACACCTTC. This gives the protein CASSYDNPNGYTF.

This clone was observed a single time. Other DNA variants within this sample encode the same CDR3. The chain joins TRBV7-9 to TRBJ2-7; D may correspond to TRBD1 or TRBD2 (5 bases each). The CDR3 totals 15 residues. V was cut by 1 base and J by 0 bases, with 10 bases left in between. Germline V gives CDR1 SEHNR, CDR2 FQNEAQ (reference sequence). CDR3 residues: CASSLVAGGSYEQYF. The CDR3 bases are TGTGCCAGCAGCTTAGTCGCTGGGGGCTCCTACGAGCAGTACTTC.

V and J are TRBV19 and TRBJ1-3, with TRBD1 as a possible D gene (5 bases). Germline V CDR1 and CDR2: LNHDA, SQIVND (reference sequence). V lost 5 bases to trimming and J lost 8 bases, with 19 bases between them. The CDR3 consists of 15 residues. CDR3: CASSGRAIPWDTIYF. DNA of the CDR3: TGTGCCAGTAGTGGCAGGGCCATCCCCTGGGACACCATATATTTT.

The rearrangement uses TRBV29-1 and TRBJ2-1, with TRBD2 matching 8 bases. V dropped 5 bases and J dropped 3; count of bases not matched to a gene: 6. The CDR3 contains 14 residues. Germline V gene sequence: CDR1 SQVTM, CDR2 ANQGSEA. The CDR3 nucleotides read TGCAGCGTTATGGCGGGAGGAATCTACAATGAGCAGTTCTTC. Protein product: CSVMAGGIYNEQFF.

As DNA, the CDR3 is TGCGCCAGCAGCTTGGGGCAGGGGACGACTAATGAAAAACTGTTTTTT. Translating it yields CASSLGQGTTNEKLFF. The chain carries TRBV5-1 and TRBJ1-4, with D tentatively TRBD1 (6 bases). The CDR3 is 16 residues long. Germline CDR1 SGHRS, CDR2 YFSETQ. The germline V and J ends were trimmed by 0 bases and 2 bases, with 11 bases remaining between them.

This clone was observed once. V gene TRBV10-3 combines with J gene TRBJ1-1, with 7 positions matching TRBD1. This CDR3 has 15 residues. Germline CDR1 is ENHRY and CDR2 is SYGVKD. V dropped 8 bases and J dropped 2; count of bases not matched to a gene: 11. The CDR3 spells CAIGDVGGGNTEAFF. CDR3 nucleotide sequence: TGTGCCATCGGAGATGTAGGGGGCGGAAACACTGAAGCTTTCTTT.

The chain combines TRBV6-5 with TRBJ1-5; 8 bases are shared with TRBD1. The CDR3 has 15 amino acids. The V gene end was trimmed by 5 bases and the J gene end by 0 bases; junction bases not matched to a gene: 3. The germline CDR1 and CDR2 sequences are MNHEY and SVGAGI. CDR3 sequence reads: CASSATGASNQPQHF. The CDR3 bases are TGTGCCAGCAGTGCGACAGGGGCTAGCAATCAGCCCCAGCATTTT.

The chain couples TRBV10-1 to TRBJ2-7, with 7 bases fitting TRBD1. In germline, CDR1 is WNHNN, CDR2 SYGVQD (reference sequence). V was clipped by 3 bases and J by 2 bases; unmatched bases: 4. The CDR3 is 14 amino acids. The CDR3 region is CASSDRDSTYEQYF. CDR3 coding DNA: TGCGCCAGCAGTGACCGGGACAGTACCTACGAGCAGTACTTC.

The chain has TRBV4-1 and TRBJ2-7; 11 nucleotides line up with TRBD2. V gave up 5 bases and J gave up 5 bases; unmatched junction bases: 8. The V gene's germline CDR1 is MGHRA and CDR2 YSYEKL. The CDR3 length is 15 residues. The DNA of the CDR3 is TGCGCCAGCAGCATGCAACTAGCGGGAGCTCACGAGCAGTACTTC. It yields the protein CASSMQLAGAHEQYF.

CDR3 loop: CASKEALGQGLYEQYF. Here the CDR3 DNA reads TGTGCCAGCAAGGAGGCGCTTGGACAGGGCCTATACGAGCAGTACTTC. The chain uses TRBV2 and TRBJ2-7; 8 bases match TRBD1. Germline values: CDR1 SNHLY, CDR2 FYNNEI. CDR3 length equals 16 residues. Germline trimming cut 7 bases from V and 4 bases from J; bases unmatched to any gene: 15.

This chain uses TRBV5-1 with TRBJ2-7; a weak D match, TRBD1 (6 bases). CDR3 size: 14 residues. Germline V gives CDR1 SGHRS, CDR2 YFSETQ. V dropped 1 base and J dropped 4 bases, with 12 bases sitting between them. Written as DNA, the CDR3 is TGCGCCAGCAGCTTGCGGCAGGGGCTTTACGAGCAGTACTTC. This gives the protein CASSLRQGLYEQYF.

J is TRBJ2-7 and V is TRBV13, with D possibly being TRBD1 (5 bases). The CDR3 has 15 amino acids. Deletions cut 5 bases from V and 3 bases from J, with 17 bases between. Per germline, CDR1 PRHDT and CDR2 FYEKMQ (reference sequence). CDR3 bases: TGTGCCAGCAGCCCCCAGGGAAGAACCTACTACGAGCAGTACTTC. This encodes CASSPQGRTYYEQYF.

V and J are TRBV5-6 and TRBJ2-7; D may be TRBD1 (6 bases). Trimming removed 0 bases at V and 12 bases at J, with 13 bases between. The germline V gene encodes CDR1 SGHDT and CDR2 YYEEEE. This CDR3 region has 12 residues. The CDR3 loop is CASSLGDTTTYF. Written as DNA, the CDR3 is TGTGCCAGCAGCTTGGGGGACACCACGACGTACTTC.

The rearrangement joins TRBV7-9 to TRBJ1-3; D call uncertain. CDR3 length: 14 residues. Germline V lookup: CDR1 SEHNR, CDR2 FQNEAQ (reference sequence). V gave up 5 bases and J gave up 4 bases, with 12 bases separating them. The CDR3 coding sequence is TGTGCCAGCAGCCAAAGCGAGAACGGAAACACCATATATTTT. It encodes CASSQSENGNTIYF.

The chain recombines TRBV10-3 with TRBJ2-7; D unclear. V lost 10 bases and J 5 bases, leaving 15 bases between the germline ends. This CDR3 region has 12 residues. Germline values: CDR1 ENHRY, CDR2 SYGVKD. In nucleotides, the CDR3 is TGTGCCACCAGGACGGTGTTTGACGAGCAGTACTTC. Translated, it gives CATRTVFDEQYF.